Below are 18 T cell receptor beta chains sequenced from a single sample in a study of blood T cell repertoires in COVID-19. Profiling relied on immunoSEQ multiplex PCR, and the TCRdb table lists in-frame clones only, not all of them. This sample yields about 230,000 clones, of which just over 85% are seen a single time; around 10% belongs to the top ten. The sequenced material came from peripheral blood. The receptors derive from a man aged 50-59 years with COVID-19, enrolled during active disease.

This clone appeared many times. The chain combines TRBV6-6 with TRBJ1-2; possible D gene TRBD1, 5 bases. This CDR3 spans 15 amino acids. V lost 6 bases to trimming and J lost 3 bases, with 17 bases between them. The germline gives CDR1 MNHNY, CDR2 SVGAGI (reference sequence). Here the CDR3 DNA reads TGTGCCAGCAGCCCCGACAGCCGGGTCTACTATGGCTACACCTTC. This encodes CASSPDSRVYYGYTF.

J is TRBJ2-2 and V is TRBV9; TRBD1 might be the D (6 bases). This CDR3 has 14 residues. The ends were cut back, 4 bases at V and 6 bases at J, with 13 bases in the middle. Germline lookup yields CDR1 SGDLS and CDR2 YYNGEE. This chain's CDR3 is CASSSFGGPGELFF. The CDR3, as DNA: TGTGCCAGCAGCTCTTTTGGGGGCCCCGGGGAGCTGTTTTTT.

The V and J genes are TRBV7-8 and TRBJ1-4; 11 bases are shared with TRBD1. The CDR3 spans 19 residues. The trim removed 6 bases at V and 8 bases at J, leaving 20 bases unmatched. Germline V gives CDR1 SGHVS, CDR2 FQNEAQ. The DNA of the CDR3 is TGTGCCAGCAGTCCCCGGACAGGGGGCTTAGGGGGGTCCTTAGAAAAACTGTTTTTT. Translation gives CASSPRTGGLGGSLEKLFF.

J is TRBJ1-3 and V is TRBV11-2, with 8 positions matching TRBD1. In germline, CDR1 is SGHAT, CDR2 FQNNGV. With 1 base clipped from V and 2 bases from J, the junction kept 1 base outside the gene matches. This CDR3 has 15 amino acids. The CDR3, as DNA: TGTGCCAGCAGCTTAGCGACAGGGGCTGGAAACACCATATATTTT. It yields the protein CASSLATGAGNTIYF.

The chain is built from TRBV28 and TRBJ1-1, with 9 bases aligning to TRBD1. Germline trimming cut 8 bases from V and 0 bases from J; bases unmatched to any gene: 4. Per germline, CDR1 MDHEN and CDR2 SYDVKM. This CDR3 region has 14 residues. The CDR3 DNA is TGTGCCAGCGGACAGGGGTGGATGAACACTGAAGCTTTCTTT. It is translated as CASGQGWMNTEAFF.

As regards this clone: Other DNA sequences in the same sample also yield this CDR3. The rearrangement uses TRBV30 and TRBJ1-1; D is possibly TRBD1 (5 bases). This CDR3 contains 13 residues. Deletions cut 2 bases from V and 5 bases from J, with 12 bases between. Germline CDR1 GTSNPN, CDR2 SVGIG (reference sequence). This CDR3 is CAWSTQGGTEAFF. The DNA of the CDR3 is TGTGCCTGGAGTACTCAGGGAGGGACTGAAGCTTTCTTT.

This clone is a singleton in its sample. The chain couples TRBV5-6 to TRBJ2-7; 8 nucleotides match TRBD2. Trimming removed 2 bases from V and 6 bases from J; junction bases left unmatched: 4. This CDR3 has 13 residues. Germline values: CDR1 SGHDT, CDR2 YYEEEE. The CDR3 DNA reads as TGTGCCAGCAGCTTTGGGACTAGGGGCGAGCAGTACTTC. This sequence encodes CASSFGTRGEQYF.

The gene calls are TRBV12-5 and TRBJ1-4, with TRBD1 identical over 10 bases. Germline CDR1 is LGHNT and CDR2 is FRNRAP. Trimming at V came to 7 bases and at J to 0 bases, leaving 14 bases not matched to a gene. The CDR3 loop spans 19 amino acids. CDR3 nucleotides: TGTGCTAGTGTCACAACTTATGGGACAGGGGCTACAACTAATGAAAAACTGTTTTTT. This sequence encodes CASVTTYGTGATTNEKLFF.

The chain couples TRBV10-3 to TRBJ2-2; D not resolved. Trimming stripped 3 bases from V and 2 bases from J, with 10 bases between. The germline CDR1 and CDR2 sequences are ENHRY and SYGVKD. The CDR3 consists of 15 residues. Written as DNA, the CDR3 is TGTGCCATCAGTGATTTTGCGGAAAACACCGGGGAGCTGTTTTTT. Translating gives CAISDFAENTGELFF.

This clone was detected once. The chain is built from TRBV11-1 and TRBJ2-3, with TRBD2 identical over 8 bases. There are 16 residues in the CDR3. V dropped 4 bases and J dropped 0; count of bases not matched to a gene: 6. CDR1 is SGHAT, CDR2 FQDESV, per germline (reference sequence). The CDR3 region has the DNA TGTGCCAGCAGCTCTTTAGCGGGAATAAGCACAGATACGCAGTATTTT. Protein: CASSSLAGISTDTQYF.

This clone was seen once. V usage is TRBV3-1 (or the pseudogene TRBV3-2) and J usage is TRBJ2-7; TRBD1 matches 7 bases. This CDR3 has 15 amino acids. Germline values: CDR1 LGHDT, CDR2 YNNKEL (reference sequence). The V segment lost 0 bases and the J segment 1 base; nucleotides outside the gene matches: 3. CDR3 sequence (DNA): TGTGCCAGCAGCCAAGAACTGGACAGGTCCTACGAGCAGTACTTC. Encoded protein: CASSQELDRSYEQYF.

The gene calls are TRBV12-3 or TRBV12-4 and TRBJ1-5, with D uncertain. V was shortened by 7 bases and J by 5 bases, with 12 bases between the two germline ends. CDR3 length equals 13 residues. The CDR3 nucleotides read TGTGCCAGCAATGAGGGCAGAGATCAGCCCCAGCATTTT. It specifies CASNEGRDQPQHF.

The chain carries TRBV10-3 and TRBJ2-1; D is perhaps TRBD2 (7 bases). CDR1 is ENHRY, CDR2 SYGVKD, per germline. V was pared by 0 bases and J by 9 bases, with 21 bases between. CDR3 size: 17 residues. The CDR3 spells CAISESSRGARGVEQFF. The DNA of the CDR3 is TGTGCCATCAGTGAGTCGAGTAGGGGGGCCCGGGGGGTTGAGCAGTTCTTC.

The gene calls are TRBV30 and TRBJ2-7; a weak D match, TRBD1 (5 bases). Germline values: CDR1 GTSNPN, CDR2 SVGIG (reference sequence). This CDR3 region has 11 residues. V lost 1 base, J lost 5 bases, and 6 bases lay in between. The CDR3, as DNA: TGTGCCTGGAGTGCAGGGAACGAGCAGTACTTC. Amino acids: CAWSAGNEQYF.

This chain joins TRBV28 and TRBJ1-5, with a weak D call TRBD1 (6 bases). The germline V gene has CDR1 MDHEN and CDR2 SYDVKM. The CDR3 spans 15 residues. With 2 bases removed from V and 3 bases from J, the gap between germline ends came to 11 bases. This CDR3 is CASSLEWTDNQPQHF. The DNA of the CDR3 is TGTGCCAGCAGTTTAGAATGGACAGACAATCAGCCCCAGCATTTT.

The chain uses TRBV19 and TRBJ1-2; 8 bases fit TRBD1. V lost 5 bases to trimming and J lost 2 bases; unmatched junction nucleotides: 4. The CDR3 runs 14 residues. The germline V gene encodes CDR1 LNHDA and CDR2 SQIVND (reference sequence). CDR3 region: CASSPRQGNYGYTF. The CDR3 DNA sequence: TGTGCCAGTAGTCCTAGACAGGGGAACTATGGCTACACCTTC.

The chain joins TRBV24-1 to TRBJ2-1; D perhaps matches TRBD2 (5 bases). Trimming pared 4 bases from V and 9 bases from J, leaving 18 bases between. Germline values: CDR1 KGHDR, CDR2 SFDVKD. The CDR3 runs 15 residues. The CDR3 DNA follows: TGTGCCACCAGTGACCTATCAACGGGAACGATTGAGCAGTTCTTC. Amino acids: CATSDLSTGTIEQFF.

The V gene is TRBV18, the J gene TRBJ1-1; TRBD1 agrees at 8 bases. The CDR3 is 13 amino acids. Germline V lookup: CDR1 KGHSH, CDR2 LQKENI. Germline trimming cut 4 bases from V and 5 bases from J; bases unmatched to any gene: 3. CDR3 DNA: TGTGCCAGCTCACAAACAGGGGGTACTGAAGCTTTCTTT. Encoded protein: CASSQTGGTEAFF.